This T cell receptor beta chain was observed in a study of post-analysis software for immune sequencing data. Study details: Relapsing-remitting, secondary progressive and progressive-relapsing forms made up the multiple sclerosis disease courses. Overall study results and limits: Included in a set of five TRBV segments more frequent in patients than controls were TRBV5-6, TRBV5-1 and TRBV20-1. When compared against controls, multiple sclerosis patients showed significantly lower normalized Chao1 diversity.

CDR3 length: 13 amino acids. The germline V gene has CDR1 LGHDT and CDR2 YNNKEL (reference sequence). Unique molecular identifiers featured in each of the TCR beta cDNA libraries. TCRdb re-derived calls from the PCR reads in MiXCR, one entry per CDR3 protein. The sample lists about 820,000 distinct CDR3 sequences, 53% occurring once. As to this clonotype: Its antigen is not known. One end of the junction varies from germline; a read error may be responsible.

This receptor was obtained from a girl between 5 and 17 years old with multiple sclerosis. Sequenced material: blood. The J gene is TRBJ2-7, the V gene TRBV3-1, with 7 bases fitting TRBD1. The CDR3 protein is CAGSQGAGGQKYF. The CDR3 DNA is TGTGCCGGCAGCCAAGGCGCAGGGGGTCAGAAGTACTTC.